The TCR beta chain described here comes from a study of blood T cell repertoires in COVID-19. Original data processing: Amplification of reference gene primers was used by the study to estimate nucleated cell counts. The method was immunoSEQ multiplex PCR; TCRdb's version includes in-frame clones alone and lacks a portion of them. The V and J calls and the clone size are those of that table, but D and trimming were determined from the DNA. The sample contains about 210,000 clones, approximately 83% of which appear only once. V lost 3 bases to trimming and J lost 0 bases, with 9 bases between them. Per germline, CDR1 MNHEY and CDR2 SVGAGI. CDR3 size: 15 residues.

The chain employs TRBV6-5 and TRBJ1-3, with D uncertain. This receptor was identified in a middle-aged woman with active or convalescent COVID-19. The sequencing sample was made of peripheral blood. CDR3 bases: TGTGCCAGCAGTTATTCCGGTGGCTCTGGAAACACCATATATTTT. Residues: CASSYSGGSGNTIYF.